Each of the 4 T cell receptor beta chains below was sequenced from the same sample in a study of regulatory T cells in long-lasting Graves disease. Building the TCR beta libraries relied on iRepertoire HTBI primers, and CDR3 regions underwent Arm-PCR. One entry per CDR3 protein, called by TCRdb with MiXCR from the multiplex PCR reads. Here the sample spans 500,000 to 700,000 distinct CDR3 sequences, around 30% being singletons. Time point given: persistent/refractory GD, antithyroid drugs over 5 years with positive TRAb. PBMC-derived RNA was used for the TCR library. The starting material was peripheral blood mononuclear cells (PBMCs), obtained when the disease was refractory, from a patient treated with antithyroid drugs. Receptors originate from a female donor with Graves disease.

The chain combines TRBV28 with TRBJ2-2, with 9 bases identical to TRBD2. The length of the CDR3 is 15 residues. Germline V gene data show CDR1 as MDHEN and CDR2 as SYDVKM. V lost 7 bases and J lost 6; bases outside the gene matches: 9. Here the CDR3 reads CASTVGGRASGELFF. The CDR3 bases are TGTGCCAGCACAGTAGGCGGGAGGGCCTCCGGGGAGCTGTTTTTT. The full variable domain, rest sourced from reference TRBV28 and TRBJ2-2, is DVKVTQSSRYLVKRTGEKVFLECVQDMDHENMFWYRQDPGLGLRLIYFSYDVKMKEKGDIPEGYSVSREKKERFSLILESASTNQTSMYLCASTVGGRASGELFFGEGSRLTVL.

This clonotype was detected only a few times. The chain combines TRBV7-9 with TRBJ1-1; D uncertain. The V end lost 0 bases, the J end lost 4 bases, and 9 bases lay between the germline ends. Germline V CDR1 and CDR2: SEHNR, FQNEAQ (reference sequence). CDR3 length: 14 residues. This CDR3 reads CASSLAAVSTEAFF. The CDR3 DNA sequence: TGTGCCAGCAGCTTAGCGGCGGTGAGCACTGAAGCTTTCTTT.

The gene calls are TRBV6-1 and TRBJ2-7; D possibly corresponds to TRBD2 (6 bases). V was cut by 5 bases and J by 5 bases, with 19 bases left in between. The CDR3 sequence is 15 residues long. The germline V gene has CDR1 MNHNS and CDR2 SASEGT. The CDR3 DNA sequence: TGTGCCAGCAGTAAGTCCCTAGCGAGAGTCAACGAGCAGTACTTC. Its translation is CASSKSLARVNEQYF.

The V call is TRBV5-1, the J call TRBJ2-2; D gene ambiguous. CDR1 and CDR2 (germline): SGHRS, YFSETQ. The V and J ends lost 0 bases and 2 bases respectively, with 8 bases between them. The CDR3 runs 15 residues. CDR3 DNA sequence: TGCGCCAGCAGCTTGGGAGACGGAAACACCGGGGAGCTGTTTTTT. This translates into CASSLGDGNTGELFF.